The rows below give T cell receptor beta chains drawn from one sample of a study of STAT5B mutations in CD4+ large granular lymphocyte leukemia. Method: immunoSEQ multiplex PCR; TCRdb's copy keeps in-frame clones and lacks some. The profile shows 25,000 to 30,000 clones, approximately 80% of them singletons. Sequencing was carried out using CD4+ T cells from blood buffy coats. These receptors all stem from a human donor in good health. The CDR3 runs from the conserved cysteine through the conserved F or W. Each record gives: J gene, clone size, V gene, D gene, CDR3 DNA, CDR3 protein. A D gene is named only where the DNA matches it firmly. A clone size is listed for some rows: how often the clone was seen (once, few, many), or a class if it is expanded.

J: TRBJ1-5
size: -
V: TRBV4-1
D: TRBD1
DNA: TGCGCCAGCAGCCAAGAAGGGACAGATAGCAATCAGCCCCAGCATTTT
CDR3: CASSQEGTDSNQPQHF

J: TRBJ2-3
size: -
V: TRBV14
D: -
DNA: TGTGCCAGCAGCCAAGTCGGTGGCACAGATACGCAGTATTTT
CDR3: CASSQVGGTDTQYF

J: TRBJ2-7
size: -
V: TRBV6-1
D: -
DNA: TGTGCCAGCAGTGAAGGGGCTAGGCCCGGATACGAGCAGTACTTC
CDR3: CASSEGARPGYEQYF

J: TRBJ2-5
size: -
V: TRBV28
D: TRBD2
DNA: TGTGCCAGCAGTTTATTTCCGGGGGGGGGCTCGCGGGAGACCCAGTACTTC
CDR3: CASSLFPGGGSRETQYF

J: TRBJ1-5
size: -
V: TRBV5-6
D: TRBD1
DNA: TGTGCCAGCAGCTTCCGGGACAGAAATCAGCCCCAGCATTTT
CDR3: CASSFRDRNQPQHF

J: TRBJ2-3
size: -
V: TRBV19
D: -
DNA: TGTGCCAGTAGTATCGGATTTGGCGGGGGCACAGATACGCAGTATTTT
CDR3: CASSIGFGGGTDTQYF

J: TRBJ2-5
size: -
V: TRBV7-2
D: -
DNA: TGTGCCAGCAGCTCGCCCCTAAGTCTAACGGAGACCCAGTACTTC
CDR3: CASSSPLSLTETQYF

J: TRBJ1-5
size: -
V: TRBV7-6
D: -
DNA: TGTGCCAGCAGCTTAGAGCTGGGACCGCAGCCCCAGCATTTT
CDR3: CASSLELGPQPQHF

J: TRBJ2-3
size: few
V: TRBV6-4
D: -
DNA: TGTGCCAGCAGTGACTCGGGGGATACGCAGTATTTT
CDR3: CASSDSGDTQYF

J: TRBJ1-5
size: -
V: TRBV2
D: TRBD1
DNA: TGTGCCAGCAGTTCCGGACAGGTTAGAGATAGTCAGCCCCAGCATTTT
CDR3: CASSSGQVRDSQPQHF

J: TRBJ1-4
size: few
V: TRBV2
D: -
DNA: TGTGCCAGCAAACAGGTTTCGGTGGAAAAACTGTTTTTT
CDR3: CASKQVSVEKLFF

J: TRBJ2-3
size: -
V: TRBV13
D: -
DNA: TGTGCCAGCAGCTTAGGAGGGGGAGGGAGCACAGATACGCAGTATTTT
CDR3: CASSLGGGGSTDTQYF

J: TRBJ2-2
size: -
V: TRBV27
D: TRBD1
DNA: TGTGCCAGCAGGCGCCTTGGGACAGCGAACACCGGGGAGCTGTTTTTT
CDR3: CASRRLGTANTGELFF